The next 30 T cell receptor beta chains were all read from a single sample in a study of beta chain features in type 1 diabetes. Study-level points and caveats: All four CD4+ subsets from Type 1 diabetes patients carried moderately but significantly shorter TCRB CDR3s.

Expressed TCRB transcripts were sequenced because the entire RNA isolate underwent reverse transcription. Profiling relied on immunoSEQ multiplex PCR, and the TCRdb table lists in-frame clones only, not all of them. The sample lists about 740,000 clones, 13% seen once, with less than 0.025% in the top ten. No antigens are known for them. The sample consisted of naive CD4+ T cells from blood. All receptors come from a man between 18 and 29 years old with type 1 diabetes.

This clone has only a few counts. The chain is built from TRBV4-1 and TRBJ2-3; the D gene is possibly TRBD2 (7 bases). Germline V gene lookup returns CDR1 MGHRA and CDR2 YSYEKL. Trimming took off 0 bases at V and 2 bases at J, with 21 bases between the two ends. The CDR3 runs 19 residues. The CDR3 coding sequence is TGCGCCAGCAGCCAAGATGGTCGTGGCGGGGGCCTGATCACAGATACGCAGTATTTT. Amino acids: CASSQDGRGGGLITDTQYF.

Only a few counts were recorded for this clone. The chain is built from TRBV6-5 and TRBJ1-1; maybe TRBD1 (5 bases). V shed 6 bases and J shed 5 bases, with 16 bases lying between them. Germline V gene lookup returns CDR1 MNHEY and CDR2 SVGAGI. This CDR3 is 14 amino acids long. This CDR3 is CASRGLGTATEAFF. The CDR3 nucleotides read TGTGCCAGCAGAGGCCTAGGGACGGCGACTGAAGCTTTCTTT.

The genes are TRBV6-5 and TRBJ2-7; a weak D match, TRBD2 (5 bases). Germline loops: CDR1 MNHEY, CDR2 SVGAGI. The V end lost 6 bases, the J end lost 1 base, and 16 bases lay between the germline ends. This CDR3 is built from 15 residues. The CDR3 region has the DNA TGTGCCAGCAGCCCCGACCCGGGAAGGTCCTACGAGCAGTACTTC. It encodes CASSPDPGRSYEQYF.

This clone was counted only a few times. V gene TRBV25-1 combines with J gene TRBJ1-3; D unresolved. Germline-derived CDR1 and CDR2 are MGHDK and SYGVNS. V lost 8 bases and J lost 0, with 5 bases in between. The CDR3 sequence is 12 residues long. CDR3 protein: CASLSSGNTIYF. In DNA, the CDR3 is TGTGCCAGCCTTAGCTCTGGAAACACCATATATTTT.

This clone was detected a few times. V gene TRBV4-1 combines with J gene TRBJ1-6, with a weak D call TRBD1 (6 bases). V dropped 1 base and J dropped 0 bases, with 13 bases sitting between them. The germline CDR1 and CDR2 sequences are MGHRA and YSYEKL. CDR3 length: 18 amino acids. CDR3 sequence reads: CASSQGRGGSSYNSPLHF. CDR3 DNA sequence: TGCGCCAGCAGCCAAGGCAGGGGCGGAAGCTCCTATAATTCACCCCTCCACTTT.

CDR3 nucleotides: TGCGCCAGCAGCTTAGCGACAGGGTCACCTTCCTACGAGCAGTACTTC. Its protein is CASSLATGSPSYEQYF. The genes are TRBV5-1 and TRBJ2-7; TRBD1 matches at 7 bases. The V gene's germline CDR1 is SGHRS and CDR2 YFSETQ. This CDR3 has 16 amino acids. The ends lost 2 bases at V and 1 base at J; junction bases unmatched: 9.

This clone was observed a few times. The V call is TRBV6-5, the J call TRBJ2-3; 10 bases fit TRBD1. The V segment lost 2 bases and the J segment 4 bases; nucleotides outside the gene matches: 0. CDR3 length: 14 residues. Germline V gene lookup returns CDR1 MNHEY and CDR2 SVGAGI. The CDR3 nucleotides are TGTGCCAGCAGTTACGGACAGGGGGCAGATACGCAGTATTTT. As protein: CASSYGQGADTQYF.

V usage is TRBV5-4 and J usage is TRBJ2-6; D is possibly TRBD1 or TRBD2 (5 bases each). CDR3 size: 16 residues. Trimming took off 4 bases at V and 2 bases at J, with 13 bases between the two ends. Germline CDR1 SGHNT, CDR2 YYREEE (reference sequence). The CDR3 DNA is TGTGCCAGCAGCCCCGGGACGTTGGCTGGGGCCAACGTCCTGACTTTC. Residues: CASSPGTLAGANVLTF.

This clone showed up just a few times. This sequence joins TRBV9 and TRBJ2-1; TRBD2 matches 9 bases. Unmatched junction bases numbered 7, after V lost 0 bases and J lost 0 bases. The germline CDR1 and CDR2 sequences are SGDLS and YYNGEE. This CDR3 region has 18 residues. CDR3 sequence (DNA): TGTGCCAGCAGCGTAGAAGCGGGGGGTTCCAGCTCCTACAATGAGCAGTTCTTC. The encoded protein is CASSVEAGGSSSYNEQFF.

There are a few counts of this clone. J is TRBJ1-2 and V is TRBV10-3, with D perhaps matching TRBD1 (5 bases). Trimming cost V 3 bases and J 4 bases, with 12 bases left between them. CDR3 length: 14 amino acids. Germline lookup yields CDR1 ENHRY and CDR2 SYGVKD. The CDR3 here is CAISEAGRIYGYTF. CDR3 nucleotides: TGTGCCATCAGTGAAGCAGGGAGAATCTATGGCTACACCTTC.

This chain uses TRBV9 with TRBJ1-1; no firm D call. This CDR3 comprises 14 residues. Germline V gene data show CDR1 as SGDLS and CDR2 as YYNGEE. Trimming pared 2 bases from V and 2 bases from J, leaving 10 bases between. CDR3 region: CASSVMAVNTEAFF. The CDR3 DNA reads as TGTGCCAGCAGCGTTATGGCGGTTAACACTGAAGCTTTCTTT.

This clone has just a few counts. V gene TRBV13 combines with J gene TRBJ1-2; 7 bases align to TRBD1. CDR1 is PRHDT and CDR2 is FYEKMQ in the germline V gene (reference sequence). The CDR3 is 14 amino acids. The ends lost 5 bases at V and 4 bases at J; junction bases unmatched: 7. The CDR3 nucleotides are TGTGCCAGCAGCCAGAAAGGGGGCGCCTATGGCTACACCTTC. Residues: CASSQKGGAYGYTF.

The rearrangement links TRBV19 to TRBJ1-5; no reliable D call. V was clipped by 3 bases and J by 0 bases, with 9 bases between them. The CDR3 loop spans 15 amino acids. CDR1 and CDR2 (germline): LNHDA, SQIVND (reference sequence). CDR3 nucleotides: TGTGCCAGTAGTATGGGGTCATTTAGCAATCAGCCCCAGCATTTT. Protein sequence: CASSMGSFSNQPQHF.

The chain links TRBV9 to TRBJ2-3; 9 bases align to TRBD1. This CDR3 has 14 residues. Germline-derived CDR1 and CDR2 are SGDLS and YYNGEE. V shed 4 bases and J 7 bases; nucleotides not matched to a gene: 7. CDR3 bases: TGTGCCAGCAGCCCCCGGACAGGGGACAATACGCAGTATTTT. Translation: CASSPRTGDNTQYF.

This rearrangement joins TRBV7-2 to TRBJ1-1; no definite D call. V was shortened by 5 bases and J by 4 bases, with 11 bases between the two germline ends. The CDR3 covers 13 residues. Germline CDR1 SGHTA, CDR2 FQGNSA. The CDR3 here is CASSPRVFTEAFF. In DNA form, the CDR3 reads TGTGCCAGCAGCCCACGGGTGTTCACTGAAGCTTTCTTT.

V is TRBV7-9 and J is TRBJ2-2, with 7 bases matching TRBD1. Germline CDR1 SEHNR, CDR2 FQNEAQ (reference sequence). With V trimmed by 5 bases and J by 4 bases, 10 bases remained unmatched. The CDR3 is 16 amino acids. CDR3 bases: TGTGCCAGCAGCCCCCTGACAGGGAAACTCACCGGGGAGCTGTTTTTT. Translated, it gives CASSPLTGKLTGELFF.

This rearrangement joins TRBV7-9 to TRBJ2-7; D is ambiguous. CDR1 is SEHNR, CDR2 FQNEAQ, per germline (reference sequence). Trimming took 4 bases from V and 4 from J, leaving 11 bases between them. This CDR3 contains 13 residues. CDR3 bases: TGTGCCAGCAGCTCGGACGTTAAATACGAGCAGTACTTC. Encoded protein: CASSSDVKYEQYF.

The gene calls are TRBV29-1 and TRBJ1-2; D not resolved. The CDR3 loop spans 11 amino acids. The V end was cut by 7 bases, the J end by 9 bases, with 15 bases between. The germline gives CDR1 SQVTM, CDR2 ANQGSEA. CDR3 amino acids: CSEYSEGRYTF. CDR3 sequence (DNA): TGCAGCGAGTACAGCGAAGGTCGCTACACCTTC. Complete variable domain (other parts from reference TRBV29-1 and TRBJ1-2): SAVISQKPSRDICQRGTSLTIQCQVDSQVTMMFWYRQQPGQSLTLIATANQGSEATYESGFVIDKFPISRPNLTFSTLTVSNMSPEDSSIYLCSEYSEGRYTFGSGTRLTVV.

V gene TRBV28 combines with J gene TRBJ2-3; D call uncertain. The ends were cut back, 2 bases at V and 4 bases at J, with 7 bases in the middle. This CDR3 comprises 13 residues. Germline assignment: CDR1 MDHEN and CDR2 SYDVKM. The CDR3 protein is CASSLVVPDTQYF. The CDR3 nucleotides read TGTGCCAGCAGTTTAGTGGTTCCAGATACGCAGTATTTT.

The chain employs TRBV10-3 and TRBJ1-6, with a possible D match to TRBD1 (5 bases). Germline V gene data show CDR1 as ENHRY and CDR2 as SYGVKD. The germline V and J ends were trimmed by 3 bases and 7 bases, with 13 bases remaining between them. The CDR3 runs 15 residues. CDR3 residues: CAISERGLGNSPLHF. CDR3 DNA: TGTGCCATCAGTGAACGGGGCCTTGGAAATTCACCCCTCCACTTT.

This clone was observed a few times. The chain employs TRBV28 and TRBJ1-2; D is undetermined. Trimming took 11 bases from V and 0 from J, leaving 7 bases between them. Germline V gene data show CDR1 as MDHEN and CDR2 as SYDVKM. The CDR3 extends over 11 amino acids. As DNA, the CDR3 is TGTGCCTCGGTCGCTAACTATGGCTACACCTTC. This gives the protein CASVANYGYTF.

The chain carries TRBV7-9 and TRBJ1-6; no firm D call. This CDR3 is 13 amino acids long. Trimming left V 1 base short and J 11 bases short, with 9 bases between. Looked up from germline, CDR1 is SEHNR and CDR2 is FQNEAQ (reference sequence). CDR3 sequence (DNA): TGTGCCAGCAGCTTAGGTGCGATGGCACCCCTCCACTTT. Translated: CASSLGAMAPLHF.

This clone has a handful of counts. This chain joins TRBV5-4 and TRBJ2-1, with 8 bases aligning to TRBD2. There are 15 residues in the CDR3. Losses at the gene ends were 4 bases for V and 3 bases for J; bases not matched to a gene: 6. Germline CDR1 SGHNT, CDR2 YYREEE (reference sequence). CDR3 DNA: TGTGCCAGCAGCCAAGCGGGGGACTTCTACAATGAGCAGTTCTTC. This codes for CASSQAGDFYNEQFF. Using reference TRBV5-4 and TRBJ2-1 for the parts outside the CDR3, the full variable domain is ETGVTQSPTHLIKTRGQQVTLRCSSQSGHNTVSWYQQALGQGPQFIFQYYREEENGRGNFPPRFSGLQFPNYSSELNVNALELDDSALYLCASSQAGDFYNEQFFGPGTRLTVL.

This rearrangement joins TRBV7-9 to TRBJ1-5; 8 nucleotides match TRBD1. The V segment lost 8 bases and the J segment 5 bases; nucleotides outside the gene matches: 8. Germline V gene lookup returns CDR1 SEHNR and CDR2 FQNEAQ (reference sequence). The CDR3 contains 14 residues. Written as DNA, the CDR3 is TGTGCCAGCCGAGGACAGGGAACGTATCAGCCCCAGCATTTT. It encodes CASRGQGTYQPQHF.

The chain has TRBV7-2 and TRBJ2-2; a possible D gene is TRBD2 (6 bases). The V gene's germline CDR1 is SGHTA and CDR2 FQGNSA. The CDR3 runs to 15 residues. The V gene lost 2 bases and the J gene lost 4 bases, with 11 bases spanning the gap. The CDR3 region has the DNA TGTGCCAGCAGCTTAATGCGGGGAGTCACCGGGGAGCTGTTTTTT. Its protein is CASSLMRGVTGELFF.

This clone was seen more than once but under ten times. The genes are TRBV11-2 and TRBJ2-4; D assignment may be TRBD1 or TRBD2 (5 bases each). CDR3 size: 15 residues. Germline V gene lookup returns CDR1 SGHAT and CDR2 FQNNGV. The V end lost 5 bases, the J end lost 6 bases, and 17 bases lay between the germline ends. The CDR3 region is CASSQPGPWGNIQYF. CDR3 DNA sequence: TGTGCCAGCAGCCAACCGGGGCCCTGGGGAAACATTCAGTACTTC. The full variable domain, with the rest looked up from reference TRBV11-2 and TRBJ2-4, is EAGVAQSPRYKIIEKRQSVAFWCNPISGHATLYWYQQILGQGPKLLIQFQNNGVVDDSQLPKDRFSAERLKGVDSTLKIQPAKLEDSAVYLCASSQPGPWGNIQYFGAGTRLSVL.

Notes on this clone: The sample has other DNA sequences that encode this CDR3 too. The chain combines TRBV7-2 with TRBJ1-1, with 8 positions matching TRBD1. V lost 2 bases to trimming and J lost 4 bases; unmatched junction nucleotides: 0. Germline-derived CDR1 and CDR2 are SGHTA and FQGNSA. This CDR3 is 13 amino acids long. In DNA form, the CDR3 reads TGTGCCAGCAGCTTAACAGGGGGCACTGAAGCTTTCTTT. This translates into CASSLTGGTEAFF.

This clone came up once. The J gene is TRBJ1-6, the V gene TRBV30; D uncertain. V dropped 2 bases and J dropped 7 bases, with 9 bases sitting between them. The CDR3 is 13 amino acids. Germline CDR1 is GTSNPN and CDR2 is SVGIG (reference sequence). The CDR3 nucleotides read TGTGCCTGGAGTAGGACGGAGAATTCACCCCTCCACTTT. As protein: CAWSRTENSPLHF.

The CDR3 here is CASSPGGTSFKTQHF. For the CDR3, the DNA is TGTGCCAGCAGTCCGGGAGGGACATCTTTCAAGACCCAGCATTTT. This sequence joins TRBV4-2 and TRBJ1-5; possible D gene TRBD1, 6 bases. Deletions cut 6 bases from V and 11 bases from J, with 23 bases between. Germline values: CDR1 LGHNA, CDR2 YNFKEQ. The CDR3 is 15 amino acids.

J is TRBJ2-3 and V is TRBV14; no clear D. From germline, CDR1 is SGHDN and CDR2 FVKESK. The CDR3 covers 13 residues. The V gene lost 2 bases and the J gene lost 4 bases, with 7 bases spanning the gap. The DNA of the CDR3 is TGTGCCAGCAGCCAACCGGACGCAGATACGCAGTATTTT. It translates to CASSQPDADTQYF.